This T cell receptor beta chain was found in a study of cytomegalovirus exposure and HLA in healthy donors. The V gene's germline CDR1 is ENHRY and CDR2 SYGVKD. CDR3 size: 15 residues. The J segment lost 2 bases and the V segment lost 0 bases, leaving 2 bases of the junction unmatched. This PCR relied on a set of 60 Vbeta primers and 13 Jbeta primers. Here immunoSEQ multiplex PCR was the method, and the copy in TCRdb shows in-frame clones only, minus some. This table has about 150,000 clones, 80% appearing once. The sequence was obtained from a woman between 35 and 50 years old in good health and CMV-seronegative. What was sequenced was PBMCs. This chain joins TRBV10-3 and TRBJ1-2, with TRBD1 matching over 8 bases. The CDR3 is CAISESSGGNYGYTF. DNA for the CDR3: TGTGCCATCAGTGAGTCTTCAGGGGGCAACTATGGCTACACCTTC.